This T cell receptor beta chain is drawn from a study of cytomegalovirus exposure and HLA in healthy donors. Study overall: A prior study identified just under 120 million unique TCR beta sequences from some 180 million T cells.

Concerning this clone: Its antigen is unknown.

Whole-study results and caveats: It was taken for granted in presence/absence analyses that sequencing depth across donors was roughly uniform. Analysis performed later showed TCR beta chains linked to HLA being more clonally expanded than equally common others.

The PCR ran on 60 Vbeta and 13 Jbeta primers. The assay was immunoSEQ multiplex PCR, and TCRdb's table has in-frame clones only and misses some. The sample data list some 51,000 clones. The sample was PBMCs. The sequence was obtained from a man aged 50 to 60 in good health and CMV-seropositive.

The CDR3 DNA is TGTGCCAGCAGTGAAGCAAGTTTTGAAGACCAGGGTTCCCCCTACGAGCAGTACTTC. It yields the protein CASSEASFEDQGSPYEQYF. This chain uses TRBV2 with TRBJ2-7; perhaps TRBD1 as D (5 bases). Trimming took 0 bases from V and 2 from J, leaving 23 bases between them. The germline V gene encodes CDR1 SNHLY and CDR2 FYNNEI. CDR3 length equals 19 residues.